This TCR beta chain was sequenced for a study of cytomegalovirus exposure and HLA in healthy donors (TCRdb year 2017). Turning to the overall study: An earlier analysis of approximately 590 of the donors reported 250 to 350 Gb of sequence data and 117 million unique TCR beta sequences from 150 million to 200 million T cells. Approximately 300 gigabases of sequencing data and 91 million or so unique TCR sequences made up an early release that covered over 550 HLA-typed donors. Among the roughly 380 genotyped donors, under 90% belonged to the genetic ancestry cluster associated with self-reported Caucasian donors. The aim of the study was to test whether cataloging public T cell receptors could identify signatures of past pathogen exposure. The study used immunosequencing to profile the T cell repertoires of approximately 650 subjects and linked those repertoires to cytomegalovirus serostatus. Besides the first cohort of approximately 710 subjects, a separate validation cohort made up of 120 or so different subjects was used. To predict cytomegalovirus infection status, the study brought together high-throughput TCR immunosequencing, statistical association of individual TCRs with disease status, and machine learning. In a later analysis, previously published TCR beta repertoires from 600 to 850 donors were re-analyzed and high-resolution HLA genotyping was added so that TCR occurrence patterns could be studied. Rather than drawing on any new phenotypic data, the later analysis identified candidate immune exposures from TCR beta sequences and the way those sequences occurred across donors. In an earlier analysis of 587 of the donors, high-throughput TCR beta sequencing was used to judge whether each TCR beta V gene segment behaved as functional or pseudogenic. Alongside the repertoire data, information on donor age, sex, ethnicity and CMV serostatus was compiled. Genome-wide SNP genotypes for about 60% of the 666 donors were used in a later genetic analysis, which treated that subset as a discovery cohort. All discovery cohort repertoires had been generated on a single sequencing platform. Class I and class II HLA loci were covered by the typing at four-digit resolution. Typing coverage varied by locus: roughly 629-630 donors for A, B, C, DRB1 and DQB1; approximately 520 for DQA1; around 610 for DPA1; around 450 for DPB1. Because of strong linkage in the cohort, five DR-DQ haplotypes were treated as single units for association and clustering. Among approximately 370 genotyped donors of the cohort, an average of roughly 230,000 unique TCR beta nucleotide sequences was sequenced per donor, of which 15% to 20% were non-productive. The paper as a whole reports these results and caveats: At a false discovery rate of 0.05, a later analysis linked roughly 17,000 TCR beta sequences to specific HLA alleles. The classifier was reported to diagnose cytomegalovirus status with high specificity and sensitivity in both the original and validation cohorts. The 87-base-pair reads could not distinguish some IMGT-functional V segments, including TRBV6-2 and TRBV6-3, so those segments were excluded. In an earlier analysis of some 550 of the donors, most TCR beta V segments were observed in productive rearrangements about 90% or about 30% of the time, broadly matching IMGT annotations. A later analysis found that most CMV-associated TCR beta chains appeared HLA-restricted, with HLA associations seemingly driven largely by CMV exposure. Roughly uniform sequencing depth across donors was assumed in presence/absence analyses, although this assumption may not hold. The study gave a list of about 160 TCR beta chains associated with cytomegalovirus. Because counts were too low, roughly 18 rarely observed V segments, including chromosome 9 orphons, were left out of the earlier analysis of about 500 of the donors. The cohort was sequenced for TCR beta chains only, and without alpha or paired-chain data the features that could be detected were limited. Several of the top co-occurrence clusters appeared to be linked to parvovirus B19, influenza, CMV and Epstein-Barr virus, according to a later analysis. Most TCR sequences were seen in very few donors, while some public TCRs were found in many individuals. In vitro tests confirmed that a few of the cytomegalovirus-associated TCR beta chains recognize cytomegalovirus antigens. In a later genetic analysis, a missense DCLRE1C variant was associated with V-gene and J-gene trimming of TCR beta chains, and the association was replicated in an independent cohort. Because HLA typing was unavailable for some donors at each locus, only the typed subset was used in association tests. Immune exposure information for the cohort was limited to CMV serostatus. In a later genetic analysis, fewer N-insertions in productive TCRs were reported among donors in an Asian-associated ancestry cluster than the roughly 700-donor mean. According to a later analysis, TCR association rates differed among HLA loci, with DRB1 alleles showing the most associated TCRs and HLA-C alleles showing the fewest. In a later analysis, HLA-associated TCR beta chains were found to be more clonally expanded and to have lower generation probabilities than equally common non-associated chains. A further reported finding was that TCR beta sequences accurately predicted the HLA-A and HLA-B alleles for most subjects in the first cohort. When HLA alleles, especially DR and DQ, strongly co-occurred, attributing TCR associations to individual alleles was difficult. According to the authors, the approach could potentially be generalized to other disease states and immunological phenotypes. A cluster of highly shared sequence variants was judged likely to represent a technical artifact of the sequencing pipeline. Correlated functional status among segregating V segments might reflect linkage disequilibrium, but an unknown experimental factor could not be ruled out.

Spanning cysteine to phenylalanine, the CDR3 consists of 16 amino acids. Just the 48-base CDR3 DNA is kept, in frame starting at base 1. The germline V end is reduced by 4 bases and the J end by 1 base; junction bases left unmatched: 9. The germline V gene provides CDR1 LGHNA and CDR2 YNFKEQ. A note on this clone: The antigen it binds to is not known. The sample holds no much larger clone one base away, and base qualities are not on file.

The library was obtained by the immunoSEQ multiplex PCR assay. For the multiplex PCR, a mixture combining 60 forward primers for TCR Vbeta segments and 13 reverse primers for TCR Jbeta segments was used. The CDR3 region of rearranged TCR beta genes was amplified from genomic DNA with a multiplex PCR assay. The amplified TCR beta libraries were sequenced on the Illumina HiSeq System as 87-base-pair reads. In the paper's pipeline: A later analysis counted about 76 million unique TCR beta chains across the 640 or so repertoires, and around 12 million of these chains were shared by at least two donors. Raw reads were error-corrected and collapsed into unique sequences by a nearest-neighbor algorithm in which closely related sequences were merged to remove PCR and sequencing errors. V, D and J gene segments were assigned by aligning CDR3 sequences to IMGT reference sequences. Each retained sequence needed at least a six-nucleotide match to both a V gene segment and a J gene segment. A rearrangement was called productive if the CDR3 had no stop codons and remained in frame with V and J, and every other rearrangement was called non-productive. CDR3 was defined by IMGT convention, running from the second conserved V-encoded cysteine to the conserved J-encoded phenylalanine. Sequences without an unambiguous match to a single V gene segment were excluded from the earlier analysis of about 630 of the donors. An earlier analysis of a few hundred of the donors classified V segments as functional when productive rearrangements were above 56.7% and as segregating when the standard deviation between donors was above 5%. A statistical classification framework was built to diagnose cytomegalovirus status from the catalog of TCR beta chain sequences. A later analysis assigned V and J genes by comparing TCR nucleotide sequences with IMGT/GENE-DB human TR gene sequences. A later analysis assigned CDR3 sequences and most-parsimonious VDJ recombination scenarios with the TCRdist pipeline. In a later analysis, each TCR beta chain was defined by its CDR3 amino acid sequence together with its V-gene family, and reads lacking a unique V-gene family were excluded. As a way to deal with suspected cross-contamination and a sequencing artifact, a later analysis dropped 500 to 700 nucleotide sequences that were highly shared and had low generation probability. In a later analysis, a clonal expansion index was calculated for each public chain from normalized within-repertoire ranks of inferred template counts. Generation probabilities in a later analysis came from a VDJ recombination model fitted to out-of-frame rearrangements, and those results were checked against IGoR. In a later analysis, TCR-TCR, TCR-HLA and TCR-CMV co-occurrence was scored with hypergeometric tests, and a repertoire-size bias correction was applied to TCR pairs. False discovery rates were estimated in a later analysis by permuting HLA or CMV assignments 20 times. In a later analysis, co-occurring TCRs were grouped with DBSCAN, and TCRdist sequence similarity was added when clustering was performed within HLA-allele-positive subsets. Co-occurrence clustering excluded repertoires with fewer than 30,000 or more than 120,000 public chains, plus five with anomalous nucleotide sharing. TCRdb limited this immuneACCESS table to in-frame rearrangements with V and J called. A share of clones is missing; checked studies link under half to unresolved V genes, and the rest is unexplained. Clone size and the V and J calls come from that table; the DNA yielded D and trimming. This sample holds roughly 130,000 clones; more than 60% were observed only once. The ten largest account for over 1.5% of the sample.

The cohort consisted of approximately 690 healthy bone marrow donors. All cohort members were sampled while nominally healthy, although unrecorded immune exposures were likely present. The donor tested CMV seronegative and was one of the 352 seronegative cohort members. Each donor provided a peripheral blood sample, and peripheral blood mononuclear cells were used for TCR beta sequencing. Genomic DNA was extracted from the blood cell samples with the Qiagen DNeasy Blood Extraction Kit. The chain joins TRBV4-2 to TRBJ1-1, and 7 junctional nucleotides match TRBD1. The origin of this receptor is a woman aged 40 to 50 in good health and CMV-seronegative. Sequenced sample: PBMCs. The sequence in DNA is TGTGCCAGCAGCCCCCCACCGCAGGGGGGGAACACTGAAGCTTTCTTT. This codes for CASSPPPQGGNTEAFF.